This record covers a single T cell receptor (beta chain). The source of the sample is a study of PD-1 blockade in mismatch repair-deficient tumors. The CDR3 consists of 13 residues. Deletions cut 7 bases from V and 2 bases from J, with 12 bases between. Germline CDR1 reads SQVTM; CDR2 reads ANQGSEA. Sequencing used immunoSEQ multiplex PCR; TCRdb keeps in-frame clones, though not all of them. The sample lists roughly 50,000 clones, around 73% seen once, with approximately 3.2% in the top ten. The receptor was derived from an adult with mismatch repair-deficient cancer. This specimen was peripheral blood, taken 4 weeks after starting pembrolizumab. The chain couples TRBV29-1 to TRBJ1-5; D remains unclear. CDR3 amino acids: CSAGLGGNQPQHF. As DNA, the CDR3 is TGCAGCGCCGGTCTTGGTGGCAATCAGCCCCAGCATTTT.